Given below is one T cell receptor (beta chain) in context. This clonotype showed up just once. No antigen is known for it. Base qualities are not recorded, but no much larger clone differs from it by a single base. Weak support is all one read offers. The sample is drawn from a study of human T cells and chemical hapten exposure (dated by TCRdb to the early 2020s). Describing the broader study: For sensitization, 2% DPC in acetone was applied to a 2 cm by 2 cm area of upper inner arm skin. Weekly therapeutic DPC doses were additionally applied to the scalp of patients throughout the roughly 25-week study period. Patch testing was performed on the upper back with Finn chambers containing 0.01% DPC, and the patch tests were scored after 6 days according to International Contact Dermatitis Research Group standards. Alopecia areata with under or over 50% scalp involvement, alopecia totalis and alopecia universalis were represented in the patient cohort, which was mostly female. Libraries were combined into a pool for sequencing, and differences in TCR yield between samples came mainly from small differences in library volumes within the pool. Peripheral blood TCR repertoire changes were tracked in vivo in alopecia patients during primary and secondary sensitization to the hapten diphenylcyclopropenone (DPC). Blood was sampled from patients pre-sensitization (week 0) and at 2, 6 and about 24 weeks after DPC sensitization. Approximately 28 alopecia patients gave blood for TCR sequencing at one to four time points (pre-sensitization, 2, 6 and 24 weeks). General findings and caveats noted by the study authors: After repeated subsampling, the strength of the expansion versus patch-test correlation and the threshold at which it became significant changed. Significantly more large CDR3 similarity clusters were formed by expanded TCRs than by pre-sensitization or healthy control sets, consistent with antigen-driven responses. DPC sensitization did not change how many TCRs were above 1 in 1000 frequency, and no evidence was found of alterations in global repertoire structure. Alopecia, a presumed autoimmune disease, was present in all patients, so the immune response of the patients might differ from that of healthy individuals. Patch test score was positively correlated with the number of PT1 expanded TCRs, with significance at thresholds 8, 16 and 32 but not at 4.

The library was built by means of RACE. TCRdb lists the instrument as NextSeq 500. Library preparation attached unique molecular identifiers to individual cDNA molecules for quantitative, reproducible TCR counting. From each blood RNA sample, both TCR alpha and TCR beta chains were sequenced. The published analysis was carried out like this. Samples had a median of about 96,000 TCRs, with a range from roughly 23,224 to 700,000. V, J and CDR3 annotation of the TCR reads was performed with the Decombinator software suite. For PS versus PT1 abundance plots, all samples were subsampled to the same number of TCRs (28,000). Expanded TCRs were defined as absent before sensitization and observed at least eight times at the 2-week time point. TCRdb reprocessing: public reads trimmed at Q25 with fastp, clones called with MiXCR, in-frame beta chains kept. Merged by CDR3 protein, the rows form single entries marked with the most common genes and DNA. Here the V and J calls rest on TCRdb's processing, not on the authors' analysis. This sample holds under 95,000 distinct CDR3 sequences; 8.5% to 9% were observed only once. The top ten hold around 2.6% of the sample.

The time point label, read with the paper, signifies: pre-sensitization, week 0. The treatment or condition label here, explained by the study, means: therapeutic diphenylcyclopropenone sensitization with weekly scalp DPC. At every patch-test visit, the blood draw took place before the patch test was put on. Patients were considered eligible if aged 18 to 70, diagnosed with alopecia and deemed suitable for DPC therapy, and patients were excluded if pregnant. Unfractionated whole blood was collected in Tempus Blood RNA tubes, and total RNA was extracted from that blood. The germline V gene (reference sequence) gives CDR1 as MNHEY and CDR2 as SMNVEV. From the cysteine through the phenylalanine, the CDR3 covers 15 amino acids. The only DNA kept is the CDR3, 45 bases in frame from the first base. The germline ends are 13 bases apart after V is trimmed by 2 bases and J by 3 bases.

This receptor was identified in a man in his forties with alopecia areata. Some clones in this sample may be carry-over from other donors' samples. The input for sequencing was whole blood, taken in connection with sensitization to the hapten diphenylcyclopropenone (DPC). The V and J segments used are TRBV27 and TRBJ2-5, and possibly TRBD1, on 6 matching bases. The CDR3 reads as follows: CASSLVPGQKETQYF. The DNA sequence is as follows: TGTGCCAGCAGTTTAGTTCCTGGACAGAAAGAGACCCAGTACTTC.